In this sample, the clone carrying this T cell receptor beta chain turned up once. This entry comes from a study of blood T cell repertoires in COVID-19. Produced via immunoSEQ multiplex PCR; TCRdb's table is partial and in-frame only. The profile shows 100,000 to 150,000 clones, about four fifths of them singletons. CDR1 SGHVS and CDR2 FNYEAQ come from the germline V gene. This CDR3 comprises 15 residues. The V end lost 5 bases, the J end lost 4 bases, and 14 bases lay between the germline ends. The sequence came from a man older than 75 with active or convalescent COVID-19. This rearrangement joins TRBV7-6 to TRBJ2-2; D may be TRBD2 (7 bases). Material for sequencing was peripheral blood. CDR3 in amino acids: CASSPPGGPTGELFF. In DNA form, the CDR3 reads TGTGCCAGCAGCCCCCCCGGGGGGCCCACCGGGGAGCTGTTTTTT.